The clone carrying this T cell receptor (beta chain) was seen once. The antigen is not known. The record originates from a study of CD8 T cells in Susac syndrome. The study, taken as a whole, reports: In its TCR sequencing and HLA analysis, the study acknowledged that the number of individuals was relatively small.

J was trimmed by 10 bases and V by 5 bases; bases with no gene match: 10. This CDR3 region has 16 residues. Germline loops: CDR1 PRHDT, CDR2 FYEKMQ (reference sequence). Random hexamers were used to reverse transcribe roughly 0.45 to 1 ug of RNA. Across 54 Vbeta and 13 Jbeta, TCR beta CDR3 was amplified with immunoSEQ multiplex PCR. MiXCR, run by TCRdb on the immunoSEQ multiplex PCR reads, gives a single entry per CDR3 protein. The sample carries roughly 400,000 distinct CDR3 sequences, approximately 85% recorded once. The chain couples TRBV13 to TRBJ1-6, with 11 positions matching TRBD1. The sequencing input was CD8+ T cells from PBMCs. The receptor's source is a human donor with multiple sclerosis. In DNA form, the CDR3 reads TGTGCCAGCAGCCCATCCGGGACAGGGGGTTGGTCACCCCTCCACTTT. Its translation: CASSPSGTGGWSPLHF.